The following is a T cell receptor (beta chain) sequence with its context. The data derive from a study of T-cell memory formation after mild COVID-19. MiXCR, run by TCRdb on the 5' RACE reads, gives a single entry per CDR3 protein. Seen here are about 600,000 distinct CDR3 sequences, about 20% observed once, and the top ten hold roughly 8.1%. This CDR3 has 15 amino acids. CDR1 is KGHSH and CDR2 is LQKENI in the germline V gene. V lost 6 bases and J 3 bases, leaving 17 bases between the germline ends. The sequence derives from an adult woman who had mild COVID-19 (a few samples of this study predate the infection). Cell type and time point are not known. This chain joins TRBV18 and TRBJ2-5; weak D call: TRBD1 (5 bases). The sequencing sample was made of PBMCs or a T cell subset sorted from them (not recorded which). CDR3 region: CASSPSPDREETQYF. The CDR3 region has the DNA TGTGCCAGCTCGCCCAGCCCAGACAGAGAAGAGACCCAGTACTTC.